This T cell receptor beta chain was identified during a study of blood T cells in healthy people across ages. Study context: Using template switching, researchers captured about one barcoded beta molecule for each two T cells. General observations from the study: Observed TCR beta diversity showed a strong correlation with the percentage of naive T cells as measured by flow cytometry.

Every sample gave at least 5 micrograms of total RNA when it was extracted. As for this clonotype: As yet, its antigen is unknown.

The use of a sample-barcoded 5' primer and a J-beta primer mix characterized a second PCR of roughly 6 to 11 cycles. Every sample gave at least 2.5 million paired-end reads containing CDR3. TCRdb reprocessed the 5' RACE reads with MiXCR, giving one entry per CDR3 protein. The sample includes some 920,000 distinct CDR3 sequences, roughly 51% of them seen just once. The CDR3 is 16 amino acids. J lost 4 bases, V lost 5 bases, and 9 bases had no gene match. The V gene's germline CDR1 is SGHTA and CDR2 FQGNSA. J is TRBJ1-5 and V is TRBV7-2; TRBD1 aligns across 9 bases. This clonotype was obtained from a woman aged 55-75 years in good health. Sequencing was done on a sample of blood. CDR3 sequence reads: CASSTTGTGMNQPQHF. The CDR3 nucleotides are TGTGCCAGCAGCACCACTGGGACAGGGATGAATCAGCCCCAGCATTTT.